This T cell receptor (beta chain) was obtained from a study of early T cells in non-severe SARS-CoV-2 infection. Background on the study: Sequencing of bulk RNA from unsorted whole blood was done, without chain pairing.

Whole-study findings and limits: CD4 and private specificities were missed by VDJdb matching, which favored anti-spike CD8 responses.

Each cDNA molecule carried a unique molecular identifier. TCRdb reprocessed the 5' RACE reads via MiXCR and lists one record per CDR3 protein. Altogether under 100,000 distinct CDR3 sequences are present, 8% to 13% being singletons, with the ten largest covering around 5.4%. To note about this clonotype: Antigen specificity is unknown.

The specimen sequenced was whole blood. The source is an adult who was a healthcare worker with PCR-confirmed SARS-CoV-2 infection or an uninfected control (not recorded which).

CDR3 DNA sequence: TGTGCCAGCAGCCAAGGCTTCGGGACTAGCATGTTCTTC. Its translation is CASSQGFGTSMFF. The chain uses TRBV3-1 and TRBJ2-1; 9 bases map to TRBD2. Germline loops: CDR1 LGHDT, CDR2 YNNKEL (reference sequence). V was clipped by 1 base and J by 15 bases; unmatched bases: 7. The CDR3 extends over 13 amino acids.